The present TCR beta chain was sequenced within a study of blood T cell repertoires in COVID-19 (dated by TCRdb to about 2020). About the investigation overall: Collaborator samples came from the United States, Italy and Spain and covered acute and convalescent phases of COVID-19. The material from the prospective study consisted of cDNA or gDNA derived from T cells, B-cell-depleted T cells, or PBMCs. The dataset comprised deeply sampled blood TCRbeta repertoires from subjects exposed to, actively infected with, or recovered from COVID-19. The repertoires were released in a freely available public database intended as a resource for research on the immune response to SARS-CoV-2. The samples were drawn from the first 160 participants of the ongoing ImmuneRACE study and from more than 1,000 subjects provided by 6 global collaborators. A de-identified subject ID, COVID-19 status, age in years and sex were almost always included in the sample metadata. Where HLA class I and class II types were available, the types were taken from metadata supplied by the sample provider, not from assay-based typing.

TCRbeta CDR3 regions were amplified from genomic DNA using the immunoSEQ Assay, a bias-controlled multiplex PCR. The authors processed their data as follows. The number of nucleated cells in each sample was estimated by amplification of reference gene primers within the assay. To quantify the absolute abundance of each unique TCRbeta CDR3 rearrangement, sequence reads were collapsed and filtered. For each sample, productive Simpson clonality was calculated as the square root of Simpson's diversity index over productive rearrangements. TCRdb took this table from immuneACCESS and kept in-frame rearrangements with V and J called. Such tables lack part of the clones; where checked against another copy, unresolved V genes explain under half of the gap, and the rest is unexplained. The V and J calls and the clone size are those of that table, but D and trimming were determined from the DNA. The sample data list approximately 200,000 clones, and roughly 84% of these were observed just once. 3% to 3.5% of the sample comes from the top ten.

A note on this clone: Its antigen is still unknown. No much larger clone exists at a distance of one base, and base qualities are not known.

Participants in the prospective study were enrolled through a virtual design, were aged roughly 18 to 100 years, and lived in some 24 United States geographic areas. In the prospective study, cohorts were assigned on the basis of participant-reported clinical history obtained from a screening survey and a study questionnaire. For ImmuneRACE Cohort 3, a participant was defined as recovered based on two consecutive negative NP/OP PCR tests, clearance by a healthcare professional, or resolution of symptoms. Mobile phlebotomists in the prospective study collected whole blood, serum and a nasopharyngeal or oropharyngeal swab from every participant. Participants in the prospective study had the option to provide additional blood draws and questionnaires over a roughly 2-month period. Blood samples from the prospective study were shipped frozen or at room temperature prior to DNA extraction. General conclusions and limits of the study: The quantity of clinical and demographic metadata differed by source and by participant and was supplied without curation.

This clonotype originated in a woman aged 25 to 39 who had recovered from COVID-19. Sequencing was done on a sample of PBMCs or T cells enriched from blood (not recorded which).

The CDR3 protein sequence reads: CASRSPGQVGGELFF. The nucleotides read TGTGCCAGCAGGTCGCCGGGACAGGTGGGCGGGGAGCTGTTTTTT. The V and J segments used are TRBV28 and TRBJ2-2, with 8 central nucleotides matching TRBD1. The CDR3 measures 15 amino acids from cysteine to phenylalanine. Only the CDR3 part of the read is kept: 45 bases, read in frame from the first base. CDR1 and CDR2 are drawn from the germline V gene: MDHEN, SYDVKM. At the junction V is shortened by 6 bases and J by 7 bases; bases outside the gene matches: 10.